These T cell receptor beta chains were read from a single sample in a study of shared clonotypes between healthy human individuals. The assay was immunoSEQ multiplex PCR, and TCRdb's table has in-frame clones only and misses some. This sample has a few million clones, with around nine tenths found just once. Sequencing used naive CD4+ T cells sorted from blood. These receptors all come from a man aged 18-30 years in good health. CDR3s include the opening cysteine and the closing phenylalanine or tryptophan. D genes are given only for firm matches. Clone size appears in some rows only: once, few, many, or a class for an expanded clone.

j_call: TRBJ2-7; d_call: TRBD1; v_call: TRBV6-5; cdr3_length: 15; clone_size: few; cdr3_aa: CASSYSGQGAYEQYF; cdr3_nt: TGTGCCAGCAGTTACTCGGGACAGGGGGCGTACGAGCAGTACTTC
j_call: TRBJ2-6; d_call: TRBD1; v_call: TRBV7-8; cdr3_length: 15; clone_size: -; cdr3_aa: CASSSQGAGANVLTF; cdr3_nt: TGTGCCAGCAGCTCCCAGGGGGCTGGGGCCAACGTCCTGACTTTC
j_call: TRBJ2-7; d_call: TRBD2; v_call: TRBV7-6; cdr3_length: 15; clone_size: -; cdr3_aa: CASSSLAGGPYEQYF; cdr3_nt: TGTGCCAGCAGCTCACTAGCGGGAGGCCCCTACGAGCAGTACTTC
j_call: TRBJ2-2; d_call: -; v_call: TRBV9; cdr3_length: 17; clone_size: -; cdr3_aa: CASSVEYWAGNTGELFF; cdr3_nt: TGTGCCAGCAGCGTAGAATATTGGGCTGGGAACACCGGGGAGCTGTTTTTT
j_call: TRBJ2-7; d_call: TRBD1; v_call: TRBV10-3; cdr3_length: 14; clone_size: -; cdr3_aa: CAISEYTGDYEQYF; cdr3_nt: TGTGCCATCAGTGAATATACAGGGGACTACGAGCAGTACTTC
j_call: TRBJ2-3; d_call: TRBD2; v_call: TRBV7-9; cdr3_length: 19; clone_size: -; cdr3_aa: CASSPLWTSGRALVDTQYF; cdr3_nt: TGTGCCAGCAGCCCCCTTTGGACTAGCGGGAGGGCCCTTGTAGATACGCAGTATTTT
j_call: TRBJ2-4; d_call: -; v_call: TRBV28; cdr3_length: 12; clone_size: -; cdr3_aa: CASSLLANIQYF; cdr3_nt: TGTGCCAGCAGTTTGTTGGCGAACATTCAGTACTTC
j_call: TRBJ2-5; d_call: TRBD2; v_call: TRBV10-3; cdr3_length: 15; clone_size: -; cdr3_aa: CAISETGGPQETQYF; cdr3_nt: TGTGCCATCAGTGAGACGGGGGGGCCACAAGAGACCCAGTACTTC
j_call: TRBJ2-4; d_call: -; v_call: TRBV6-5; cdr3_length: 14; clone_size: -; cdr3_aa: CASSLEGAKNIQYF; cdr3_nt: TGTGCCAGCAGTTTAGAAGGGGCCAAAAACATTCAGTACTTC
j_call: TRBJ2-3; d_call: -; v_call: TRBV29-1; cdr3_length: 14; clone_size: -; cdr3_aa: CSVVVTRGTDTQYF; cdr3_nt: TGCAGCGTTGTTGTAACCCGGGGCACAGATACGCAGTATTTT
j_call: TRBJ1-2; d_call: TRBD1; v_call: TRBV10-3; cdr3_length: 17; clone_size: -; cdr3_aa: CAISEPRPGTGVGGYTF; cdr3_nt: TGTGCCATCAGTGAGCCCAGACCCGGGACAGGGGTTGGTGGCTACACCTTC
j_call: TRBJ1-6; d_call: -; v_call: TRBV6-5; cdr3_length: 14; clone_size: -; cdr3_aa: CASSRDSLNSPLHF; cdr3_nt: TGTGCCAGCAGCCGGGATTCTTTAAATTCACCCCTCCACTTT
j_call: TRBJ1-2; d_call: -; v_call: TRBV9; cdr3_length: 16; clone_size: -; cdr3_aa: CASSPQGWGDNYGYTF; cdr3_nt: TGTGCCAGCAGCCCCCAGGGGTGGGGAGATAACTATGGCTACACCTTC
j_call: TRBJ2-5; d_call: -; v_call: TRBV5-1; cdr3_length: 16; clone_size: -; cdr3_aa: CASSPMPLANQETQYF; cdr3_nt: TGCGCCAGCAGCCCGATGCCACTAGCAAACCAAGAGACCCAGTACTTC
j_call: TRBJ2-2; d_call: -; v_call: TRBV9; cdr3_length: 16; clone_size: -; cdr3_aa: CASSVRDGRNTGELFF; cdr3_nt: TGTGCCAGCAGCGTCCGGGACGGGAGGAACACCGGGGAGCTGTTTTTT
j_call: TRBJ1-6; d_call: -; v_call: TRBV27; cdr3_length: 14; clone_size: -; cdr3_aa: CASRKAEGRTPLHF; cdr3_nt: TGTGCCAGCAGAAAAGCGGAGGGGCGGACACCCCTCCACTTT
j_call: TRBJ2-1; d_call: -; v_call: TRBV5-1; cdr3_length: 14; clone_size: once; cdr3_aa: CASKVGPAYNEQFF; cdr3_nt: TGCGCCAGCAAAGTGGGGCCCGCCTACAATGAGCAGTTCTTC
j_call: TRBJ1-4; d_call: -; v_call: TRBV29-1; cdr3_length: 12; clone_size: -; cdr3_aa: CSVMQVNEKLFF; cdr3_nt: TGCAGCGTTATGCAGGTGAATGAAAAACTGTTTTTT
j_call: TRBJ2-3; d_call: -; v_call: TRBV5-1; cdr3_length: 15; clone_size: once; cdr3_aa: CASSFAPDSTDTQYF; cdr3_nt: TGCGCCAGCAGCTTCGCCCCCGATAGCACAGATACGCAGTATTTT
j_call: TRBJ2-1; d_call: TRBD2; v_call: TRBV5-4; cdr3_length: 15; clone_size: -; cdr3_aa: CASSRAGVGLDEQFF; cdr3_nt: TGTGCCAGCAGTCGGGCGGGAGTCGGCCTAGATGAGCAGTTCTTC
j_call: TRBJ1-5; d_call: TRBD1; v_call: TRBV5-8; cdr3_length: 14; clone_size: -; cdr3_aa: CASRRRGPDQPQHF; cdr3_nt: TGTGCCAGCAGACGCAGGGGGCCGGATCAGCCCCAGCATTTT
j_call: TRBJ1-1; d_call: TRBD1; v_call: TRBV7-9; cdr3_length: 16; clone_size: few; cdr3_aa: CASQKYRDRAGTEAFF; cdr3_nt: TGTGCCAGCCAAAAATACCGGGACAGGGCCGGCACTGAAGCTTTCTTT